The rows below give T cell receptor beta chains drawn from one sample of a study of cytomegalovirus exposure and HLA in healthy donors. This table comes from immunoSEQ multiplex PCR, and its TCRdb copy is limited to in-frame clones, with some not included. The sample shows 75,000 to 100,000 clones, 55% to 75% of them seen only once. The sequencing sample was made of PBMCs. These receptor sequences come from a man between 60 and 75 years old in good health and CMV-seronegative. The CDR3 runs from the conserved cysteine through the conserved F or W. D genes are given only for firm matches. Where a row states a size, it is once, few, many or the class of an expanded clone; other rows omit it.

CDR3aa: CASSLTGGLPGANVLTF
CDR3nt: TGTGCCAGCAGCTTAACAGGGGGCCTCCCTGGGGCCAACGTCCTGACTTTC
d_gene: TRBD1
v_gene: TRBV7-3
j_gene: TRBJ2-6
abundance: medium-sized

CDR3aa: CASSTDRDSSLQPQHF
CDR3nt: TGTGCCAGCTCGACGGACCGAGACAGCTCGTTGCAGCCCCAGCATTTT
d_gene: .
v_gene: TRBV18
j_gene: TRBJ1-5
abundance: .

CDR3aa: CATSRGQGGGDNEQFF
CDR3nt: TGTGCCACCAGCAGAGGGCAAGGGGGCGGAGACAATGAGCAGTTCTTC
d_gene: TRBD1
v_gene: TRBV15
j_gene: TRBJ2-1
abundance: .

CDR3aa: CASSPPFNEKLFF
CDR3nt: TGTGCCAGCTCACCCCCATTTAATGAAAAACTGTTTTTT
d_gene: .
v_gene: TRBV18
j_gene: TRBJ1-4
abundance: .

CDR3aa: CASSEYSGANVLTF
CDR3nt: TGTGCCAGCAGTGAGTATTCTGGGGCCAACGTCCTGACTTTC
d_gene: .
v_gene: TRBV6-5
j_gene: TRBJ2-6
abundance: .

CDR3aa: CASSLVGHIYEQYF
CDR3nt: TGTGCCAGCAGCTTAGTGGGACACATATACGAGCAGTACTTC
d_gene: .
v_gene: TRBV11-2
j_gene: TRBJ2-7
abundance: few

CDR3aa: CASRGQVEETQYF
CDR3nt: TGTGCCAGCAGGGGGCAGGTAGAAGAGACCCAGTACTTC
d_gene: .
v_gene: TRBV6-6
j_gene: TRBJ2-5
abundance: .

CDR3aa: CSVLDRANTEAFF
CDR3nt: TGCAGCGTACTTGACAGGGCGAACACTGAAGCTTTCTTT
d_gene: TRBD1
v_gene: TRBV29-1
j_gene: TRBJ1-1
abundance: few

CDR3aa: CASSLVLGQGAKNTEAFF
CDR3nt: TGTGCCAGCAGCTTAGTTCTAGGGCAGGGGGCCAAGAACACTGAAGCTTTCTTT
d_gene: TRBD1
v_gene: TRBV11-2
j_gene: TRBJ1-1
abundance: few

CDR3aa: CASSRDRGNSPLHF
CDR3nt: TGTGCCAGCAGCCGGGACAGGGGAAATTCACCCCTCCACTTT
d_gene: TRBD1
v_gene: TRBV6-1
j_gene: TRBJ1-6
abundance: once

CDR3aa: CASSLPTGGPLNYGYTF
CDR3nt: TGTGCCAGCAGCTTACCGACAGGGGGCCCGCTTAACTATGGCTACACCTTC
d_gene: TRBD1
v_gene: TRBV5-6
j_gene: TRBJ1-2
abundance: .

CDR3aa: CASSGPRSGGTYEQYF
CDR3nt: TGTGCCAGCAGCGGTCCCCGTAGCGGGGGAACCTACGAGCAGTACTTC
d_gene: .
v_gene: TRBV21-1
j_gene: TRBJ2-7
abundance: few

CDR3aa: CASSLGGSTEAFF
CDR3nt: TGTGCCAGCAGCTTAGGTGGGAGTACTGAAGCTTTCTTT
d_gene: .
v_gene: TRBV7-9
j_gene: TRBJ1-1
abundance: .

CDR3aa: CASTLRQNTEAFF
CDR3nt: TGTGCCAGCACTCTTCGACAGAACACTGAAGCTTTCTTT
d_gene: .
v_gene: TRBV11-2
j_gene: TRBJ1-1
abundance: .

CDR3aa: CASSVPRVGAPSRAYEQYF
CDR3nt: TGTGCCAGCAGCGTACCCAGGGTAGGGGCCCCAAGCAGAGCCTACGAGCAGTACTTC
d_gene: .
v_gene: TRBV5-6
j_gene: TRBJ2-7
abundance: .

CDR3aa: CASNPGGSGFNSPLHF
CDR3nt: TGTGCCAGCAACCCTGGGGGGTCAGGTTTTAATTCACCCCTCCACTTT
d_gene: .
v_gene: TRBV7-2
j_gene: TRBJ1-6
abundance: once

CDR3aa: CASSDLAGVGGELFF
CDR3nt: TGCGCCAGCAGTGATCTGGCGGGAGTGGGAGGGGAGCTGTTTTTT
d_gene: TRBD2
v_gene: TRBV10-1
j_gene: TRBJ2-2
abundance: .

CDR3aa: CASSYRAHQPQHF
CDR3nt: TGTGCCAGCAGTTACAGAGCCCATCAGCCCCAGCATTTT
d_gene: .
v_gene: TRBV6-6
j_gene: TRBJ1-5
abundance: few

CDR3aa: CASHQWGGGSEKLFF
CDR3nt: TGTGCCAGCCACCAGTGGGGAGGGGGGAGTGAAAAACTGTTTTTT
d_gene: .
v_gene: TRBV6-5
j_gene: TRBJ1-4
abundance: .

CDR3aa: CASSALVFTSGRAGNEQFF
CDR3nt: TGTGCCAGCAGCGCCCTGGTCTTTACTAGCGGGAGGGCCGGTAATGAGCAGTTCTTC
d_gene: TRBD2
v_gene: TRBV7-3
j_gene: TRBJ2-1
abundance: .

CDR3aa: CASSLEVEAGYTF
CDR3nt: TGTGCCAGCAGCTTAGAGGTAGAGGCTGGCTACACCTTC
d_gene: .
v_gene: TRBV7-2
j_gene: TRBJ1-2
abundance: few

CDR3aa: CASSHDTSRGKLFF
CDR3nt: TGTGCCAGCAGCCATGACACCTCAAGGGGAAAACTGTTTTTT
d_gene: .
v_gene: TRBV14
j_gene: TRBJ1-4
abundance: few

CDR3aa: CASLAGPSNQPQHF
CDR3nt: TGTGCCAGCCTCGCAGGTCCTAGCAATCAGCCCCAGCATTTT
d_gene: .
v_gene: TRBV6-1
j_gene: TRBJ1-5
abundance: .

CDR3aa: CASSLLGGNEQFF
CDR3nt: TGTGCCAGCAGTTTGCTCGGGGGTAATGAGCAGTTCTTC
d_gene: .
v_gene: TRBV28
j_gene: TRBJ2-1
abundance: .

CDR3aa: CASSPGQGYSPLHF
CDR3nt: TGTGCCAGCAGCCCGGGACAGGGGTATTCACCCCTCCACTTT
d_gene: TRBD1
v_gene: TRBV28
j_gene: TRBJ1-6
abundance: .

CDR3aa: CASSLWFGRGINQPQHF
CDR3nt: TGTGCCAGCAGCTTGTGGTTCGGCAGGGGAATCAATCAGCCCCAGCATTTT
d_gene: .
v_gene: TRBV5-6
j_gene: TRBJ1-5
abundance: .

CDR3aa: CASSVGRSNTGELFF
CDR3nt: TGTGCCAGCAGCGTAGGGAGGTCGAACACCGGGGAGCTGTTTTTT
d_gene: .
v_gene: TRBV9
j_gene: TRBJ2-2
abundance: .

CDR3aa: CASSPSWPPGELFF
CDR3nt: TGCGCCAGCAGCCCCTCTTGGCCCCCCGGGGAGCTGTTTTTT
d_gene: .
v_gene: TRBV5-1
j_gene: TRBJ2-2
abundance: few

CDR3aa: CAISESRGPQPQHF
CDR3nt: TGTGCCATCAGTGAGTCCAGGGGGCCTCAGCCCCAGCATTTT
d_gene: TRBD1
v_gene: TRBV10-3
j_gene: TRBJ1-5
abundance: .

CDR3aa: CARKYWTDTNYGYTF
CDR3nt: TGCGCCAGGAAATACTGGACGGACACTAACTATGGCTACACCTTC
d_gene: .
v_gene: TRBV10-1
j_gene: TRBJ1-2
abundance: few